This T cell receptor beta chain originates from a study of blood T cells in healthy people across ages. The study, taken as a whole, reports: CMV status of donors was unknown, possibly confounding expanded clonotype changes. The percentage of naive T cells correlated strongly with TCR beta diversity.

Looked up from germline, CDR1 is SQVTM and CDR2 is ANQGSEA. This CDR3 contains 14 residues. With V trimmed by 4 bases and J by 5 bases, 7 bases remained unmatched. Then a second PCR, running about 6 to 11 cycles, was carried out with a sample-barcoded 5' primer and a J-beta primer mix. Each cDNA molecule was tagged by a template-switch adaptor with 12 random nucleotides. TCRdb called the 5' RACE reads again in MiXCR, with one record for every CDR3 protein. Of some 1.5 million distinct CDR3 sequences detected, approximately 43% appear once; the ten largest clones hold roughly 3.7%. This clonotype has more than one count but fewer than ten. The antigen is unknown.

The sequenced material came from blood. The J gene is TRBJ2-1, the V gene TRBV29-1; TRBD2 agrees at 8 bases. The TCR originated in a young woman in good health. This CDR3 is CSVVGLALNNEQFF. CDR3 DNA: TGCAGCGTTGTTGGACTAGCTCTAAACAATGAGCAGTTCTTC.